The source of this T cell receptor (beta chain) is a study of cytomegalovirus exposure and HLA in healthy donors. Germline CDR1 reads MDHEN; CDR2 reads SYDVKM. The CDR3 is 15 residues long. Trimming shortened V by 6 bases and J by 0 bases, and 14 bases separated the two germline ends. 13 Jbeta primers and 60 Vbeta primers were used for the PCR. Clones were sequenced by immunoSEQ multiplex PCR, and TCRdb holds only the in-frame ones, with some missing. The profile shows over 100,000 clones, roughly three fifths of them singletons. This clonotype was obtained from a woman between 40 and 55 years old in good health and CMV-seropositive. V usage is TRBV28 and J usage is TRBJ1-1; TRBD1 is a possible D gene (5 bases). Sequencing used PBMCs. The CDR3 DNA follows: TGTGCCAGCAGCCCCCTCACAGGTGTGAACACTGAAGCTTTCTTT. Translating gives CASSPLTGVNTEAFF.